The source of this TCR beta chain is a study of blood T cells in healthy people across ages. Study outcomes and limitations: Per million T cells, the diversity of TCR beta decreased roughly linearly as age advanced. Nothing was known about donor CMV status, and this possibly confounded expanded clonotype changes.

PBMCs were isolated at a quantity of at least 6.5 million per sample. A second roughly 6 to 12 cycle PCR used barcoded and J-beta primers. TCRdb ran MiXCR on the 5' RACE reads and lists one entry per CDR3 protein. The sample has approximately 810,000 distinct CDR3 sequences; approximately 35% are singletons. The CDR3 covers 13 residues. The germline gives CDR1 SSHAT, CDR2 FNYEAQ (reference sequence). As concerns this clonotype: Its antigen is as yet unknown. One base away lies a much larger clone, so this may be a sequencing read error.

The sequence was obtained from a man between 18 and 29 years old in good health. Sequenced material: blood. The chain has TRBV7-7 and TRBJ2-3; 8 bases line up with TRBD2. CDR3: CASASGPTDMQYF. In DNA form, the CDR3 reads TGTGCTAGCGCTAGCGGGCCCACAGATATGCAGTATTTT.